This TCR beta chain was obtained from a study of blood T cell repertoires in COVID-19. Symptom resolution, clearance, or two negative PCRs marked the recovered donors of Cohort 3. Germline V CDR1 and CDR2: SGHNT, YYREEE (reference sequence). The CDR3 length is 15 residues. V was pared by 2 bases and J by 2 bases, with 2 bases of the junction left unmatched. The protocol was immunoSEQ multiplex PCR, while the TCRdb copy is restricted to in-frame clones and leaves out a portion. The sample holds about 330,000 clones, about 85% seen once. Notes on this clone: The same CDR3 is also encoded by other DNA sequences in this sample.

The genes are TRBV5-4 and TRBJ1-3, with TRBD1 matching 9 bases. This TCR was recovered from a woman in her twenties or thirties who had recovered from COVID-19. The sequenced material came from PBMCs or T cells enriched from blood (not recorded which). CDR3 sequence: CASSLQGATGNTIYF. The CDR3 coding sequence is TGTGCCAGCAGCTTACAGGGGGCGACTGGAAACACCATATATTTT.